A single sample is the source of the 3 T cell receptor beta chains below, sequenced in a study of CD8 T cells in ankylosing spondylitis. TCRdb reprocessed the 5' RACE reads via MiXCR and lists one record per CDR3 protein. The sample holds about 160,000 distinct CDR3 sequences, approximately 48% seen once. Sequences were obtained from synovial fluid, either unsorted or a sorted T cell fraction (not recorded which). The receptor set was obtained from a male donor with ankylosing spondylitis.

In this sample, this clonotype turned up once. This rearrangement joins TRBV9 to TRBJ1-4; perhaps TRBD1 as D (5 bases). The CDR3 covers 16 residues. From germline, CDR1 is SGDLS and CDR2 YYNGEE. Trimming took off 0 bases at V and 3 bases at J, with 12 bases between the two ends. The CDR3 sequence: CASSVVPDSSNEKLFF. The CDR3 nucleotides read TGTGCCAGCAGCGTAGTCCCTGACAGTTCTAATGAAAAACTGTTTTTT. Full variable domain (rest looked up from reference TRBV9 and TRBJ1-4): DSGVTQTPKHLITATGQRVTLRCSPRSGDLSVYWYQQSLDQGLQFLIQYYNGEERAKGNILERFSAQQFPDLHSELNLSSLELGDSALYFCASSVVPDSSNEKLFFGSGTQLSVL.

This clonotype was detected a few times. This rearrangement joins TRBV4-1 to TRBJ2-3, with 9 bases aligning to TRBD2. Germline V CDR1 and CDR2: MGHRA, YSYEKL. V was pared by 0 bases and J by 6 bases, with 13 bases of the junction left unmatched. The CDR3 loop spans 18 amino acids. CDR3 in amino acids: CASSQDNRLAEGSDTQYF. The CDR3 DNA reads TGCGCCAGCAGCCAAGATAATCGACTAGCGGAGGGGTCGGATACGCAGTATTTT.

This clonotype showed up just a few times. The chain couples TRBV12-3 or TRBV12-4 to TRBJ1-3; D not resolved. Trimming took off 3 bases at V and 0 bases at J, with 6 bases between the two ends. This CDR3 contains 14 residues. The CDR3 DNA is TGTGCCAGCAGTTTGTACAGCTCTGGAAACACCATATATTTT. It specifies CASSLYSSGNTIYF.